The present T cell receptor beta chain was sequenced within a study of blood T cell repertoires in COVID-19. Study details: There were acute and convalescent COVID-19 samples, and they came from the United States, Italy and Spain. The cDNA or gDNA used as material had been derived from T cells, B-cell-depleted T cells, or PBMCs.

Adults between about 18 and 95 years of age took part from more than 20 US areas. Germline V gene data show CDR1 as LNHDA and CDR2 as SQIVND (reference sequence). The CDR3 totals 14 residues. Trimming removed 4 bases at V and 9 bases at J, with 16 bases between. In the authors' workflow: Amplifying reference gene primers gave estimates of nucleated cell counts. This table comes from immunoSEQ multiplex PCR, and its TCRdb copy is limited to in-frame clones, with some not included. The DNA was the basis for D and trimming; V, J and clone size are from that table. The table includes about 200,000 clones, roughly 82% detected once.

The chain recombines TRBV19 with TRBJ1-5, with D maybe TRBD1 (6 bases). This TCR came from a man in his forties with acute COVID-19. Input material: PBMCs or T cells enriched from blood (not recorded which). CDR3: CASSTRTEGLPQHF. The CDR3 nucleotides are TGTGCCAGTAGTACGCGGACAGAGGGTTTGCCCCAGCATTTT.